This entry is about one T cell receptor beta chain. The antigen remains unidentified. V gave up 3 bases and J gave up 0 bases, with 11 bases separating them. The CDR3 loop spans 15 amino acids. CDR1 KGHSH and CDR2 LQKENI come from the germline V gene. This specimen comes from a study of cytotoxic CD8 clonotypes in ibrutinib-treated CLL. Study summary: Mean values per sample were 250,000 to 300,000 productive templates and 98,000 or so productive rearrangements. Study observations and caveats: Increased clonality at ibrutinib response gave way to a return toward baseline at progression.

Investigators sought sequencing depths of between 1 in 200,000 and 1 in 1 million T cells. TCRdb's copy holds only in-frame clones and misses some; the assay was immunoSEQ multiplex PCR. The sample consists of around 97,000 clones, more than 75% of them appearing once. Cryopreserved PBMCs were the source of approximately 2 micrograms of genomic DNA, which went to TCR beta libraries. The TCR was taken from a human donor with chronic lymphocytic leukemia. The V call is TRBV18, the J call TRBJ1-1; no firm D call. This material consisted of PBMCs, taken after 12 months of ibrutinib treatment. The CDR3 loop is CASSPQSGMNTEAFF. CDR3 nucleotide sequence: TGTGCCAGCTCACCTCAATCGGGAATGAACACTGAAGCTTTCTTT.